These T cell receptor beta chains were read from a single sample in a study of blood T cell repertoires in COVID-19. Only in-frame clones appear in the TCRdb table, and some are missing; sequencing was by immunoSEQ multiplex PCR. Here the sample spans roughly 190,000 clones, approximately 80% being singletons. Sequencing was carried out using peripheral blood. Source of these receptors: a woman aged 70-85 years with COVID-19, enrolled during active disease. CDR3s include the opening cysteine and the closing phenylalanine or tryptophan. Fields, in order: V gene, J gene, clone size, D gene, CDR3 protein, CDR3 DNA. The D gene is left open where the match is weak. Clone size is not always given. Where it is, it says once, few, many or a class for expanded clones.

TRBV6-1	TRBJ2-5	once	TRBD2	CASSEAWAGGLETQYF	TGTGCCAGCAGTGAAGCATGGGCGGGAGGCCTTGAGACCCAGTACTTC
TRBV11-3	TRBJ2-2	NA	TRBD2	CASSLSGGGDTGELFF	TGTGCCAGCAGCTTAAGCGGGGGTGGAGACACCGGGGAGCTGTTTTTT
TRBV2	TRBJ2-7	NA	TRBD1	CASRGTGGELVEQYF	TGTGCCAGCAGGGGGACAGGGGGCGAGTTGGTCGAGCAGTACTTC
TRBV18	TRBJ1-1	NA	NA	CASSTLERGEAFF	TGTGCCAGCTCGACCCTGGAACGGGGTGAAGCTTTCTTT
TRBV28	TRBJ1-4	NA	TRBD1	CASSTRDRGIEKLFF	TGTGCCAGCAGTACCCGGGACAGGGGAATTGAAAAACTGTTTTTT
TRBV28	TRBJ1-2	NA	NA	CASSFAQNYGYTF	TGTGCCAGCAGTTTCGCCCAGAACTATGGCTACACCTTC
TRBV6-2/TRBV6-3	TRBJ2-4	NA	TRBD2	CASSYDLAGGLYIQYF	TGTGCCAGCAGTTACGACCTGGCGGGGGGGCTTTACATTCAGTACTTC
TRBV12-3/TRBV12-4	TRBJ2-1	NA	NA	CASSLQDNEQFF	TGTGCCAGCAGTTTGCAGGACAATGAGCAGTTCTTC
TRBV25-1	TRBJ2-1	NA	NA	CASSEFGQFFKFF	TGTGCCAGCAGTGAATTTGGGCAGTTTTTCAAGTTCTTC
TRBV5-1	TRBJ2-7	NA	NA	CASSQGLRSYEQYF	TGCGCCAGCAGTCAGGGGCTACGCTCCTACGAGCAGTACTTC
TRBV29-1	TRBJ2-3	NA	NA	CSVVADTQYF	TGCAGCGTTGTAGCAGATACGCAGTATTTT
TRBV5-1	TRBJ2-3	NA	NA	CASSLARLDTQYF	TGCGCCAGCAGCTTGGCCAGGCTGGATACGCAGTATTTT
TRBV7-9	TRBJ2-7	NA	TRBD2	CASSSSSGTYEQYF	TGTGCCAGCAGCTCCTCTAGCGGAACGTACGAGCAGTACTTC
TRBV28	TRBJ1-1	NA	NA	CASIYGGPNTEAFF	TGTGCCAGCATTTACGGGGGGCCGAACACTGAAGCTTTCTTT
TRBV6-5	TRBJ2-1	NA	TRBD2	CASSQRGDEQFF	TGTGCCAGCAGTCAGCGGGGCGATGAGCAGTTCTTC
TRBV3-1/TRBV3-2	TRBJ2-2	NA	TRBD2	CASSQERGARTGELFF	TGTGCCAGCAGCCAAGAGCGGGGGGCAAGGACCGGGGAGCTGTTTTTT
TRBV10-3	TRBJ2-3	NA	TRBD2	CAISDGLAGTDTQYF	TGTGCCATCAGTGATGGGCTAGCGGGCACAGATACGCAGTATTTT
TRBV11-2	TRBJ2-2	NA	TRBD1	CASSLVQGARTGELFF	TGTGCCAGCAGCTTAGTGCAGGGGGCTCGGACCGGGGAGCTGTTTTTT
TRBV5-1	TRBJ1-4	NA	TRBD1	CASSITGAGEKLFF	TGCGCCAGCAGCATTACAGGGGCGGGCGAAAAACTGTTTTTT
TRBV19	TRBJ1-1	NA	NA	CASSIKAGLQNTEAFF	TGTGCCAGTAGTATCAAGGCAGGGTTACAGAACACTGAAGCTTTCTTT
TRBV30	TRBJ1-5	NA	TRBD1	CAWSAGQGTGNQPQHF	TGTGCCTGGAGTGCGGGACAGGGAACGGGCAACCAGCCCCAGCATTTT
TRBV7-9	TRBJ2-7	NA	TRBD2	CASSFRGGRDYEQYF	TGTGCCAGCAGCTTCCGGGGGGGAAGAGACTACGAGCAGTACTTC
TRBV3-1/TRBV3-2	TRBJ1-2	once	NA	CASSQAIHRDVDYGYTF	TGTGCCAGCAGCCAGGCGATTCACCGGGATGTCGACTATGGCTACACCTTC
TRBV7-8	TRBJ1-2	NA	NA	CASSPQIRMGGYTF	TGTGCCAGCAGCCCTCAGATCCGTATGGGAGGTTACACCTTC
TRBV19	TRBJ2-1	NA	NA	CASSIGQTSYNEQFF	TGTGCCAGTAGTATCGGACAGACCTCCTACAATGAGCAGTTCTTC
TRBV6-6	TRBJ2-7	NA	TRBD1	CASSRSTGFGEQYF	TGTGCCAGCAGTCGATCGACAGGGTTTGGCGAGCAGTACTTC
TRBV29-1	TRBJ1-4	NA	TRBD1	CSVKTGTGNEKLFF	TGCAGCGTGAAGACCGGGACAGGGAATGAAAAACTGTTTTTT
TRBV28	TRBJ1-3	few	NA	CAVVGSSSGNTIYF	TGTGCCGTTGTTGGCTCCTCCTCTGGAAACACCATATATTTT
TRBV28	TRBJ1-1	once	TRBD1	CASSHRTGVTEAFF	TGTGCCAGCAGCCACCGGACAGGGGTAACTGAAGCTTTCTTT
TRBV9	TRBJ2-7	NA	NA	CASSVVSSYEQYF	TGTGCCAGCAGCGTAGTTTCGAGCTACGAGCAGTACTTC
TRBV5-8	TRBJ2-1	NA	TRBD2	CASSRGLARISNEQFF	TGTGCCAGCAGTCGCGGACTAGCTCGAATTTCCAATGAGCAGTTCTTC
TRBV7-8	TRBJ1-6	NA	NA	CASSGEDNHDSPLHF	TGTGCCAGCAGCGGTGAGGACAATCATGACTCACCCCTCCACTTT
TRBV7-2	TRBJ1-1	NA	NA	CASSFLTEAFF	TGTGCCAGCAGCTTCCTCACTGAAGCTTTCTTT
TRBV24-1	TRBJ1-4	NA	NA	CATSDPDRSEGLFF	TGTGCCACCAGTGATCCTGACAGGAGTGAAGGTCTGTTTTTT
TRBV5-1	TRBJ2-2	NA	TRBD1	CASGGQGGGELFF	TGCGCCAGCGGAGGACAGGGTGGCGGGGAGCTGTTTTTT
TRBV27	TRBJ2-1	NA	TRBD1	CASSFSGQGSDNEQFF	TGTGCCAGCAGTTTTAGTGGACAGGGAAGCGACAATGAGCAGTTCTTC
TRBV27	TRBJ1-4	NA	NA	CAIPGESSSSNEKLFF	TGTGCCATCCCTGGGGAGTCCTCCTCGAGCAATGAAAAACTGTTTTTT
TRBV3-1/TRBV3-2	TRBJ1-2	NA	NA	CASSQRRRDYGYTF	TGTGCCAGCAGCCAACGGCGCAGGGACTATGGCTACACCTTC
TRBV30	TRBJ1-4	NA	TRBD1	CAWTGQGEKLFF	TGTGCCTGGACGGGACAGGGTGAAAAACTGTTTTTT
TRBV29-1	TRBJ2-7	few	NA	CSARTLPYEQYF	TGCAGCGCCCGGACTCTACCCTACGAGCAGTACTTC
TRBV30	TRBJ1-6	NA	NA	CAWSVRQMLSSYNSPLHF	TGTGCCTGGAGTGTACGACAGATGCTTAGCTCCTATAATTCACCCCTCCACTTT
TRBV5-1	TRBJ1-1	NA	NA	CASSLGPRGTTEAFF	TGCGCCAGCAGCTTGGGTCCCCGAGGGACTACTGAAGCTTTCTTT
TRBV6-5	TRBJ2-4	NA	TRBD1	CASRRQGENIQYF	TGTGCCAGCAGACGACAGGGGGAAAACATTCAGTACTTC
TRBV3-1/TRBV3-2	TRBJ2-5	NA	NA	CASSHSEETQYF	TGTGCCAGCAGCCATTCCGAAGAGACCCAGTACTTC
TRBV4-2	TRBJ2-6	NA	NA	CASRGAGANVLTF	TGTGCCAGCAGGGGAGCTGGGGCCAACGTCCTGACTTTC
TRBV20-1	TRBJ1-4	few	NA	CSVPDEKLFF	TGCAGTGTCCCTGATGAAAAACTGTTTTTT